The present T cell receptor (beta chain) was sequenced within a study of Graves' ophthalmopathy and Graves' hyperthyroidism (dated by TCRdb to the late 2010s). Regarding the research as a whole: Peripheral blood samples were taken at the time of initial diagnosis, before any treatment was given. The study used TCR beta repertoire signatures to distinguish Graves' ophthalmopathy from Graves' hyperthyroidism and to predict progression to ophthalmopathy. In total, over 130 blood samples were TCR-sequenced: around 42 ophthalmopathy, around 75 hyperthyroidism and approximately 17 hyperthyroidism-to-ophthalmopathy patients. A discovery set of more than 90 patients (43 ophthalmopathy, fewer than 60 stable hyperthyroidism) was enrolled to explore V-J signatures distinguishing ophthalmopathy from hyperthyroidism. An independent validation cohort was composed of fewer than 20 hyperthyroidism patients and roughly 16 patients who later progressed from hyperthyroidism to ophthalmopathy. In six hyperthyroidism patients, the T-cell repertoire of thyroid tissue was compared with the T-cell repertoire of blood. After sampling, hyperthyroidism patients received methimazole starting at 30 mg daily, and ophthalmopathy patients received high-dose intravenous methylprednisolone. What the work shows at the level of the full study, not this receptor alone: No statistical method was used to predetermine the sample size, and group allocation was not hidden from the investigators. Most expanded thyroid clonotypes with frequency above 0.001 were also detected in blood, suggesting blood repertoires may reflect the thyroid immune response. In cross-validation, the 13-signature model distinguished ophthalmopathy from stable hyperthyroidism with 87.88% sensitivity and roughly 84% specificity, while in the test set the corresponding values were about 79% and 69%. In validation, the model predicted ophthalmopathy progression with 55% to 71% sensitivity and less than 80% specificity; roughly 11 predicted patients were CT-confirmed with GO in a median of approximately six months.

TCR beta CDR3 regions were amplified from RNA transcripts for repertoire sequencing. HTBI primers and the Qiagen OneStep RT-PCR kit were used in a first-round RT-PCR, which was followed by a second-round multiplex PCR, size selection and purification. The libraries underwent paired-end sequencing with 100 bp reads on an Illumina HiSeq2000. Under the source paper's analysis protocol: SOAPnuke was used to process the reads, removing any read that contained adapters or uncalled bases, had a mean Phred below 15, or lacked an exact match to the constant primer or identifier. COPE v1.2.5 was used to merge the high-quality paired reads. Each unique nucleotide sequence was defined as a clonotype, and clonotypes were aligned to IMGT TRB V, D and J references with MiTCR v1.1. Only V-J combinations with frequency above 0.0001 were analysed, covering approximately 99% of repertoires. A TCR clonal expansion and chaos score per V-J combination was defined as the ratio of F50 clonal expansion to chaos observed in the TCRdist matrix. Welch's t-statistics and random forest were used to narrow the features down to around 12 V-J combinations, which were then fed into a naive Bayes classifier. Thyroid-blood repertoire similarity was quantified with the Morisita-Horn index. The public reads were reanalyzed by TCRdb: fastp trimming at Q25, MiXCR alignment, in-frame beta chains only. Rows are combined by CDR3 protein, so each entry shows the most common genes and DNA. These V and J calls originate from TCRdb's pipeline instead of the authors' own analysis. For this sample there are 600,000 to 700,000 distinct CDR3 sequences; roughly 39% appear just once. The top ten constitute roughly 3% of the sample.

Ophthalmopathy patients had moderately to severely active disease, Clinical Activity Score of at least 3, NOSPECS grade of at least 4, and disease duration under 3 months. Patients with other autoimmune diseases, uncontrolled infections, pregnancy or lactation were excluded from the study. Diagnosis was based on clinical symptoms, serum thyroxine, TRAb, thyroid ultrasound and orbital computed tomography. Ficoll-Paque density gradient centrifugation was used to isolate PBMCs from approximately 10 ml of fresh peripheral blood. Total RNA was extracted using Trizol reagent, and RNA quality was checked on an Agilent 2100 Bioanalyzer. About this clonotype itself: It has no known antigen specificity. The input lacks base qualities; no much larger clone sits a single base away.

The CDR3 holds 14 amino acids from the cysteine to the phenylalanine. Just CDR3 DNA is preserved here, 42 bases in frame from base 1. V and J are truncated by 0 bases and 11 bases respectively, leaving an intervening sequence of 16 bases. According to the germline V gene, CDR1 reads MGHRA and CDR2 reads YSYEKL. The clonotype comes from an adult man with Graves' ophthalmopathy. Recombination connected TRBV4-1 to TRBJ2-5, with a weak D call of TRBD2 (5 bases match). Specimen: peripheral blood. The CDR3 is CASSQERRADTQYF. The sequenced DNA: TGCGCCAGCAGCCAAGAGCGGCGGGCAGATACGCAGTACTTC.